Listed here are 8 T cell receptor beta chains from one sample, sequenced in a study of PD-L1 blockade in urothelial cancer. Time point described: pretreatment peripheral blood. Generated by immunoSEQ multiplex PCR, the TCRdb table keeps only in-frame clones and is missing some. The sample shows around 86,000 clones, approximately 86% of them seen only once. The source was PBMCs, collected around atezolizumab (anti-PD-L1) treatment. All receptors derive from a man aged 35-49 years with urothelial cancer.

The chain links TRBV9 to TRBJ2-7, with TRBD2 identical over 7 bases. The V gene end was trimmed by 4 bases and the J gene end by 0 bases; junction bases not matched to a gene: 7. The CDR3 sequence is 15 residues long. Germline CDR1 SGDLS, CDR2 YYNGEE. CDR3: CASSPPSGASYEQYF. As DNA, the CDR3 is TGTGCCAGCAGCCCACCGAGCGGGGCCTCCTACGAGCAGTACTTC.

This chain uses TRBV30 with TRBJ2-5; D ambiguous. V was trimmed by 0 bases and J by 2 bases, leaving 7 bases between them. This CDR3 spans 13 amino acids. Germline V gene lookup returns CDR1 GTSNPN and CDR2 SVGIG (reference sequence). The CDR3 loop is CAWSVTQQETQYF. The CDR3 DNA reads as TGTGCCTGGAGTGTAACTCAACAAGAGACCCAGTACTTC.

A few counts support this clone. The rearrangement links TRBV10-3 to TRBJ2-2, with TRBD2 matching 8 bases. V lost 11 bases, J lost 7 bases, and 12 bases stayed unmatched. CDR1 and CDR2 (germline): ENHRY, SYGVKD. The length of the CDR3 is 14 residues. The CDR3 DNA reads TGTGCCTCCAAGACTAGCGAGGAGAACGGGGAGCTGTTTTTT. Translated, it gives CASKTSEENGELFF.

This rearrangement joins TRBV28 to TRBJ2-3; D gene unclear. The V end was cut by 7 bases, the J end by 0 bases, with 8 bases between. Germline V gives CDR1 MDHEN, CDR2 SYDVKM. CDR3 length: 13 amino acids. The CDR3, as DNA: TGTGCCAGCAAAACGCAGAGCACAGATACGCAGTATTTT. The encoded protein is CASKTQSTDTQYF.

This sequence joins TRBV30 and TRBJ1-1; D uncertain. CDR1 GTSNPN and CDR2 SVGIG come from the germline V gene (reference sequence). V lost 2 bases and J lost 2, with 9 bases in between. The CDR3 is made up of 13 amino acids. CDR3 nucleotide sequence: TGTGCCTGGAGTACCACAGCAAACACTGAAGCTTTCTTT. Amino acid sequence: CAWSTTANTEAFF.

The rearrangement links TRBV28 to TRBJ2-7, with 14 nucleotides matching TRBD2. The V and J ends lost 5 bases and 5 bases, in that order; junction bases with no gene match: 5. CDR3 length equals 15 residues. The V gene's germline CDR1 is MDHEN and CDR2 SYDVKM. CDR3 sequence (DNA): TGTGCCAGCAGTCCCGGGACTAGCGGGAGAGACGAGCAGTACTTC. Its protein product is CASSPGTSGRDEQYF.

The chain is built from TRBV9 and TRBJ1-1; D perhaps matches TRBD1 (5 bases). V was clipped by 3 bases and J by 10 bases, with 13 bases between them. The CDR3 is 12 residues long. Germline V gene lookup returns CDR1 SGDLS and CDR2 YYNGEE. The CDR3 DNA follows: TGTGCCAGCAGCGCGGGCCCAGGGCGAGCTTTCTTT. Translating it yields CASSAGPGRAFF.

The chain links TRBV6-5 to TRBJ1-4; D is uncertain. Trimming removed 0 bases from V and 8 bases from J, with 7 bases in between. Germline loops: CDR1 MNHEY, CDR2 SVGAGI. The CDR3 covers 13 residues. DNA of the CDR3: TGTGCCAGCAGTTACTCGATCGAGGAAAAACTGTTTTTT. Protein sequence: CASSYSIEEKLFF.